What follows are 26 T cell receptor beta chains derived from one specimen sequenced in a study of T-cell reconstitution after alpha-beta-depleted transplantation in children (dated by TCRdb to 2016 to 2017). Preparation of the library involved PCR. The sequencing machine was an Illumina HiSeq 2500. Molecular barcoding was employed in the preparation of TCR libraries, with unique molecular identifiers being used to normalize TCRbeta repertoire quantification. TCRdb trimmed public reads at Q25 via fastp, called clones via MiXCR and kept in-frame beta chains. Every entry covers one CDR3 protein and lists the most common genes and DNA from its rows. This sample comprises a few hundred thousand distinct CDR3 sequences, roughly a quarter of them detected only once. About 2.5% of the sample belongs to the ten largest clones. In the paper's terms, the treatment or condition label means: allogeneic hematopoietic cell transplantation with graft depleted of TCRalphabeta T cells and CD19 B cells.

The sequencing here drew on PBMCs, taken before TCRalphabeta/CD19-depleted stem cell transplant. All receptors come from a girl aged 2 to 9 with Fanconi anemia, due to receive a stem cell transplant.

This rearrangement joins TRBV18 to TRBJ2-7; D is unresolved. This CDR3 comprises 14 residues. The germline V gene has CDR1 KGHSH and CDR2 LQKENI. Trimming pared 2 bases from V and 3 bases from J, leaving 11 bases between. The DNA for the CDR3 is TGTGCCAGCTCACCATCCAGAAACGTCTACGAGCAGTACTTC. It codes for CASSPSRNVYEQYF.

This chain joins TRBV7-9 and TRBJ1-5, with 9 bases fitting TRBD1. Germline lookup yields CDR1 SEHNR and CDR2 FQNEAQ (reference sequence). The CDR3 extends over 16 amino acids. Trimming removed 1 base from V and 6 bases from J; junction bases left unmatched: 7. Written as DNA, the CDR3 is TGTGCCAGCAGCTTAGTCGCCGGGACAGGGAGTCAGCCCCAGCATTTT. As protein: CASSLVAGTGSQPQHF.

This clonotype was detected ten times or more. The rearrangement joins TRBV20-1 to TRBJ2-5; D may be TRBD2 (6 bases). The ends were cut back, 4 bases at V and 5 bases at J, with 14 bases in the middle. Germline CDR1 is DFQATT and CDR2 is SNEGSKA (reference sequence). This CDR3 region has 13 residues. CDR3 nucleotides: TGCAGTGCTACCTCCGGGCTAGCGGAGACCCAGTACTTC. Translated, it gives CSATSGLAETQYF.

The rearrangement uses TRBV20-1 and TRBJ1-5, with D unresolved. The ends were cut back, 2 bases at V and 3 bases at J, with 14 bases in the middle. This CDR3 has 15 residues. Germline values: CDR1 DFQATT, CDR2 SNEGSKA (reference sequence). CDR3 sequence: CSARLRQEYNQPQHF. In DNA form, the CDR3 reads TGCAGTGCTAGACTTAGGCAGGAATACAATCAGCCCCAGCATTTT.

This clonotype was seen only a few times. The chain employs TRBV29-1 and TRBJ2-3; D is possibly TRBD1 or TRBD2 (6 bases each). Deletions cut 4 bases from V and 4 bases from J, with 12 bases between. The CDR3 covers 13 residues. In germline, CDR1 is SQVTM, CDR2 ANQGSEA. CDR3 bases: TGCAGCGTTGGGGCGGAGGGGGCAGATACGCAGTATTTT. This gives the protein CSVGAEGADTQYF.

This clonotype was detected ten times or more. The chain joins TRBV12-3 or TRBV12-4 to TRBJ1-1; 7 bases are a match to TRBD1. The CDR3 sequence is 14 residues long. With 5 bases clipped from V and 0 bases from J, the junction kept 3 bases outside the gene matches. The CDR3 DNA follows: TGTGCCAGCAGTACGGGACAGTTGAACACTGAAGCTTTCTTT. This translates into CASSTGQLNTEAFF.

This clonotype was observed many times. This chain uses TRBV5-1 with TRBJ1-3; D unresolved. This CDR3 region has 15 residues. Looked up from germline, CDR1 is SGHRS and CDR2 is YFSETQ. Trimming took off 0 bases at V and 0 bases at J, with 7 bases between the two ends. The CDR3 loop reads CASSLAPGSGNTIYF. The CDR3 bases are TGCGCCAGCAGCTTGGCTCCGGGCTCTGGAAACACCATATATTTT.

Many counts were recorded for this clonotype. This chain joins TRBV29-1 and TRBJ2-7; 7 bases fit TRBD1. CDR1 and CDR2 (germline): SQVTM, ANQGSEA. CDR3 length equals 12 residues. V was clipped by 5 bases and J by 2 bases; unmatched bases: 3. The CDR3 DNA follows: TGCAGCGTTTGGGACAGAACCTACGAGCAGTACTTC. This translates into CSVWDRTYEQYF.

The chain links TRBV20-1 to TRBJ2-3; no reliable D call. Germline V gene lookup returns CDR1 DFQATT and CDR2 SNEGSKA (reference sequence). CDR3 size: 13 residues. This CDR3 is CRPRDGSLDTQYF. CDR3 DNA: TGCAGACCTAGAGATGGTAGCCTGGATACGCAGTATTTT.

This clonotype showed up many times. The chain recombines TRBV25-1 with TRBJ2-7, with a tentative D call TRBD2 (5 bases). This CDR3 is 15 amino acids long. From germline, CDR1 is MGHDK and CDR2 SYGVNS. The ends were cut back, 1 base at V and 2 bases at J, with 12 bases in the middle. CDR3 DNA: TGTGCCAGCAGTGAATTAGGCCGGGGAGCCTACGAGCAGTACTTC. This encodes CASSELGRGAYEQYF.

The chain joins TRBV29-1 to TRBJ1-1; weak D call: TRBD1 (5 bases). Germline lookup yields CDR1 SQVTM and CDR2 ANQGSEA. V gave up 6 bases and J gave up 0 bases, with 11 bases separating them. The CDR3 contains 13 residues. The CDR3, as DNA: TGCAGCGTAGGAAAAGGGGTGAACACTGAAGCTTTCTTT. Translation gives CSVGKGVNTEAFF.

This clonotype was picked up a small number of times. The chain recombines TRBV29-1 with TRBJ2-7; D remains unclear. In germline, CDR1 is SQVTM, CDR2 ANQGSEA. Trimming pared 4 bases from V and 1 base from J, leaving 8 bases between. CDR3 length: 12 residues. In nucleotides, the CDR3 is TGCAGCGTTGGGAGCCGTTCCTACGAGCAGTACTTC. Amino acids: CSVGSRSYEQYF.

The V and J genes are TRBV29-1 and TRBJ2-7; 7 bases map to TRBD2. The CDR3 consists of 12 residues. Germline V gene sequence: CDR1 SQVTM, CDR2 ANQGSEA. V shed 6 bases, J shed 4 bases, and the junction held 6 bases outside the gene matches. CDR3 sequence reads: CSVASGYYEQYF. CDR3 DNA: TGCAGCGTCGCTAGCGGTTATTACGAGCAGTACTTC.

This clonotype was seen many times. This sequence joins TRBV5-1 and TRBJ2-1; 7 bases line up with TRBD2. Germline V gene lookup returns CDR1 SGHRS and CDR2 YFSETQ. There are 12 residues in the CDR3. Losses at the gene ends were 0 bases for V and 12 bases for J; bases not matched to a gene: 3. CDR3 in DNA: TGCGCCAGCAGCTTGGGAACTAGCGCGCAGTTCTTC. Its translation: CASSLGTSAQFF.

This chain connects TRBV18 to TRBJ1-4; perhaps TRBD1 as D (5 bases). CDR1 KGHSH and CDR2 LQKENI come from the germline V gene. This CDR3 spans 15 amino acids. Trimming removed 5 bases from V and 4 bases from J, with 14 bases in between. The DNA of the CDR3 is TGTGCCAGCTCAGCCCCGACAGACTTTAATGAAAAACTGTTTTTT. Translation gives CASSAPTDFNEKLFF.

The CDR3 coding sequence is TGCAGTGCAGGACAGCGGGGGGCAGATACGCAGTATTTT. Protein product: CSAGQRGADTQYF. V usage is TRBV20-1 and J usage is TRBJ2-3, with TRBD2 matching 9 bases. The CDR3 length is 13 residues. Per the germline V gene, CDR1 is DFQATT and CDR2 is SNEGSKA (reference sequence). V dropped 6 bases and J dropped 4; count of bases not matched to a gene: 5.

This clonotype was observed many times. The chain is built from TRBV12-3 or TRBV12-4 and TRBJ2-1, with TRBD2 matching over 8 bases. The CDR3 totals 17 residues. J was trimmed by 7 bases and V by 3 bases; bases with no gene match: 14. This chain's CDR3 is CASSFFLGQGGRNEQFF. CDR3 nucleotides: TGTGCCAGCAGTTTCTTTCTCGGGCAGGGCGGGAGGAATGAGCAGTTCTTC.

This clonotype was counted many times. The V gene is TRBV12-3 or TRBV12-4, the J gene TRBJ2-1; D might be TRBD1 or TRBD2, each matching 6 bases. Trimming left V 5 bases short and J 13 bases short, with 18 bases between. The CDR3 has 13 amino acids. CDR3 sequence: CASSLASRDTQFF. The CDR3 DNA reads TGTGCCAGCAGTCTTGCTTCGCGGGACACACAGTTCTTC.

This clonotype was recorded many times. The genes are TRBV20-1 and TRBJ2-4; possibly TRBD1 or TRBD2 for D (5 bases each). With 5 bases removed from V and 0 bases from J, the gap between germline ends came to 14 bases. From germline, CDR1 is DFQATT and CDR2 SNEGSKA (reference sequence). The CDR3 covers 15 residues. This CDR3 reads CSAGGTAVAKNIQYF. The CDR3 region has the DNA TGCAGTGCTGGGGGTACAGCGGTAGCCAAAAACATTCAGTACTTC.

The J gene is TRBJ2-3, the V gene TRBV11-2; 7 bases are a match to TRBD1. Germline-derived CDR1 and CDR2 are SGHAT and FQNNGV. This CDR3 comprises 15 residues. V lost 2 bases and J lost 4; bases outside the gene matches: 6. DNA for the CDR3: TGTGCCAGCAGCTTAATTGCTACAGGGGCAGATACGCAGTATTTT. This translates into CASSLIATGADTQYF.

This chain uses TRBV2 with TRBJ2-1; TRBD2 matches 8 bases. The CDR3 consists of 15 residues. Germline values: CDR1 SNHLY, CDR2 FYNNEI. After removal of 7 bases from V and 10 bases from J, the junction contained 15 bases not matched to a gene. The CDR3 spells CASTPGREASGEQFF. CDR3 in DNA: TGTGCCAGCACCCCTGGGCGGGAGGCCTCGGGAGAGCAGTTCTTC.

This clonotype was seen more than once but under ten times. The chain employs TRBV25-1 and TRBJ2-1; 7 bases match TRBD2. Looked up from germline, CDR1 is MGHDK and CDR2 is SYGVNS. V shed 8 bases, J shed 4 bases, and the junction held 2 bases outside the gene matches. The CDR3 consists of 12 residues. Here the CDR3 DNA reads TGTGCCAGCGTGGGAGGGTACAATGAGCAGTTCTTC. Residues: CASVGGYNEQFF.

The chain couples TRBV20-1 to TRBJ1-4, with D perhaps TRBD1 (6 bases). Germline CDR1 reads DFQATT; CDR2 reads SNEGSKA (reference sequence). This CDR3 has 13 amino acids. Trimming stripped 3 bases from V and 8 bases from J, with 13 bases between. The CDR3 sequence: CSASRGGGEKLFF. CDR3 coding DNA: TGCAGTGCTAGCAGGGGAGGGGGAGAAAAACTGTTTTTT.

This clonotype came up once. The chain employs TRBV4-1 and TRBJ2-3; possibly TRBD2 for D (6 bases). CDR3 length: 17 amino acids. Trimming pared 4 bases from V and 0 bases from J, leaving 17 bases between. Germline lookup yields CDR1 MGHRA and CDR2 YSYEKL. CDR3 sequence (DNA): TGCGCCAGCAGCCTATACCGGGACGGACTAAGCACAGATACGCAGTATTTT. Amino acid sequence: CASSLYRDGLSTDTQYF.

The CDR3 DNA follows: TGCAGCGTTCACCCACAAAGGGACACTGAAGCTTTCTTT. Translating gives CSVHPQRDTEAFF. The chain couples TRBV29-1 to TRBJ1-1; D remains unclear. This CDR3 comprises 13 residues. V lost 5 bases and J 3 bases, leaving 13 bases between the germline ends. Germline CDR1 reads SQVTM; CDR2 reads ANQGSEA.

This clonotype has at least ten counts. This rearrangement joins TRBV20-1 to TRBJ2-1; 13 nucleotides match TRBD2. This CDR3 is built from 13 residues. CDR1 DFQATT and CDR2 SNEGSKA come from the germline V gene (reference sequence). For the CDR3, the DNA is TGCACCGGCCTGGGACTAGCGGGGAATGAGCAGTTCTTC. Protein: CTGLGLAGNEQFF.